This T cell receptor beta chain was sequenced during a study of blood T cells in healthy people across ages. Overall study findings and caveats: Long-lived donors had more naive CD4+ cells and higher diversity than aged donors.

Note on this clonotype: As yet, its antigen is unknown.

Total RNA extraction produced at least 6 micrograms (per sample) for the study. This CDR3 comprises 14 residues. Germline V gene sequence: CDR1 GTSNPN, CDR2 SVGIG (reference sequence). The J segment lost 6 bases and the V segment lost 1 base, leaving 2 bases of the junction unmatched. Alongside a J-beta primer mix, a sample-barcoded 5' primer served in a second PCR lasting roughly 7 to 11 cycles. The template-switch adaptor was a 5' adaptor with 12 random nucleotides. It tagged each cDNA molecule. Every sample gave at least 3 million paired-end reads containing CDR3. In TCRdb, the 5' RACE reads were re-called with MiXCR into one record per CDR3 protein. Of around 750,000 distinct CDR3 sequences listed, less than 70% were seen once; the top ten hold about 42%.

The rearrangement uses TRBV30 and TRBJ2-1; 11 nucleotides agree with TRBD2. Specimen: blood. The source is a man at least 80 years old in good health. The CDR3 is CAWSGLAGSNEQFF. CDR3 sequence (DNA): TGTGCCTGGAGTGGACTAGCGGGATCCAATGAGCAGTTCTTC.